This entry concerns a single TCR beta chain. The antigen is undetermined. V lost 0 bases, J lost 0 bases, and 9 bases lay in between. The CDR3 consists of 16 residues. Germline V gene lookup returns CDR1 KGHSH and CDR2 LQKENI. The assay was immunoSEQ multiplex PCR, and TCRdb's table has in-frame clones only and misses some. The data show 30,000 to 40,000 clones, with around 63% seen just once and approximately 30% held by the top ten. The source of the sample is a study of cytotoxic CD8 clonotypes in ibrutinib-treated CLL. Study overall: Recorded responses included about 25 partial and 2 complete; following median about 68 months, approximately 14 stayed remitted and roughly 12 progressed.

The study's findings and limits: Age-matched healthy donor levels were exceeded by baseline clonality, which tracked circulating CD8+ T-cell counts.

The clonotype was recovered from a human donor with chronic lymphocytic leukemia. The specimen was PBMCs, collected before ibrutinib treatment. The chain employs TRBV18 and TRBJ2-1; no firm D call. In DNA form, the CDR3 reads TGTGCCAGCTCACCACCGGTGAGGAACTCCTACAATGAGCAGTTCTTC. This encodes CASSPPVRNSYNEQFF. The complete variable domain, with remaining parts taken from reference TRBV18 and TRBJ2-1, reads NAGVMQNPRHLVRRRGQEARLRCSPMKGHSHVYWYRQLPEEGLKFMVYLQKENIIDESGMPKERFSAEFPKEGPSILRIQQVVRGDSAAYFCASSPPVRNSYNEQFFGPGTRLTVL.